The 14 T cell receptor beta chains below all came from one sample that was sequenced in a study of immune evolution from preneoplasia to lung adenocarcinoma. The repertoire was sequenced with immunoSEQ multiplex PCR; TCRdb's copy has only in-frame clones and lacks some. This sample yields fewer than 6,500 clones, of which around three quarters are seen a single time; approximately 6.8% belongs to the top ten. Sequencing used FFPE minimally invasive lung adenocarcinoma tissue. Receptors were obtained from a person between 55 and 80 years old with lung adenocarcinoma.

CDR3 sequence (DNA): TGTGCCAGCAGTGAAGGTGTTAGGGCCCAGCATTTT. Amino acids: CASSEGVRAQHF. The chain links TRBV6-1 to TRBJ1-5; D not resolved. The CDR3 spans 12 residues. The V and J ends lost 1 base and 11 bases respectively, with 9 bases between them. The germline V gene encodes CDR1 MNHNS and CDR2 SASEGT.

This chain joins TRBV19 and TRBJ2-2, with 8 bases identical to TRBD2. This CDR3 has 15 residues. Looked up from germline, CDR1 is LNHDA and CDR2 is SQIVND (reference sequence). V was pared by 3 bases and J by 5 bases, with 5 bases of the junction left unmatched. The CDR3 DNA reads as TGTGCCAGTAGTATCGGGGCGGGAGGAACCGGGGAGCTGTTTTTT. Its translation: CASSIGAGGTGELFF.

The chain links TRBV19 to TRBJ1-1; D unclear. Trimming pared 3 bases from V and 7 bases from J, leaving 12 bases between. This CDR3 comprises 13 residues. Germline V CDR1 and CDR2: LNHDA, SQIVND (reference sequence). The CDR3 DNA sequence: TGTGCCAGTAGTATTAACGGGCAGAGTGAAGCTTTCTTT. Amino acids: CASSINGQSEAFF.

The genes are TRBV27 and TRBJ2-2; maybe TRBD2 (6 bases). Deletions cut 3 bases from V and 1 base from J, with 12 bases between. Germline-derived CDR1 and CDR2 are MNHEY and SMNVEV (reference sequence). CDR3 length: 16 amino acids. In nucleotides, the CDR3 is TGTGCCAGCAGTTTCACCGGGACTCTGAACACCGGGGAGCTGTTTTTT. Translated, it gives CASSFTGTLNTGELFF.

CDR3 coding DNA: TGTGCCAGCAGCCAAGATGAGACTAGCGGGAGCGAGCAGTACTTC. Translating it yields CASSQDETSGSEQYF. The J gene is TRBJ2-7, the V gene TRBV4-2; 12 bases fit TRBD2. This CDR3 contains 15 residues. CDR1 is LGHNA, CDR2 YNFKEQ, per germline. Germline trimming cut 0 bases from V and 6 bases from J; bases unmatched to any gene: 3.

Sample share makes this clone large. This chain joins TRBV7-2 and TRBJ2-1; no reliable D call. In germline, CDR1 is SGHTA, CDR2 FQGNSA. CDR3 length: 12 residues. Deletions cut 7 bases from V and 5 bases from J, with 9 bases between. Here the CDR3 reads CASTSFNNEQFF. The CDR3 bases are TGTGCCAGCACCTCTTTCAACAATGAGCAGTTCTTC. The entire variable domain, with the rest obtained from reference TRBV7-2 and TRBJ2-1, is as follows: GAGVSQSPSNKVTEKGKDVELRCDPISGHTALYWYRQSLGQGLEFLIYFQGNSAPDKSGLPSDRFSAERTGGSVSTLTIQRTQQEDSAVYLCASTSFNNEQFFGPGTRLTVL.

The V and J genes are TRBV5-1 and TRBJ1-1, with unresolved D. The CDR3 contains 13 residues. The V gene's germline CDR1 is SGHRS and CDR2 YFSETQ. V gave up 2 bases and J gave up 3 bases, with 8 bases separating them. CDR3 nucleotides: TGCGCCAGCAGCTTCGGTTGGGACACTGAAGCTTTCTTT. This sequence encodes CASSFGWDTEAFF.

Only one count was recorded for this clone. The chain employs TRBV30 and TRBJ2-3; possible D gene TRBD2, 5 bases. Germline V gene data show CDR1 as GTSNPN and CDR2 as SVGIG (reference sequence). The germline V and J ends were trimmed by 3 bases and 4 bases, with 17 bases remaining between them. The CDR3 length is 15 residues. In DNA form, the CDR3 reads TGTGCCTGGAGCGACGGGGTGCAGCTAGCAGATACGCAGTATTTT. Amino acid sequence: CAWSDGVQLADTQYF. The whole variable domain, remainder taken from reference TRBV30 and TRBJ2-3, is SQTIHQWPATLVQPVGSPLSLECTVEGTSNPNLYWYRQAAGRGLQLLFYSVGIGQISSEVPQNLSASRPQDRQFILSSKKLLLSDSGFYLCAWSDGVQLADTQYFGPGTRLTVL.

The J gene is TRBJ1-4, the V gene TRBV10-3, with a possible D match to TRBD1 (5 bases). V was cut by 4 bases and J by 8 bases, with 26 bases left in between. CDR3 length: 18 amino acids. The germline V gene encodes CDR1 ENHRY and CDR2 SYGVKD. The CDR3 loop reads CAISARPERGTFGEKLFF. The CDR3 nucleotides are TGTGCCATCAGTGCCCGCCCCGAGCGTGGGACCTTTGGGGAAAAACTGTTTTTT.

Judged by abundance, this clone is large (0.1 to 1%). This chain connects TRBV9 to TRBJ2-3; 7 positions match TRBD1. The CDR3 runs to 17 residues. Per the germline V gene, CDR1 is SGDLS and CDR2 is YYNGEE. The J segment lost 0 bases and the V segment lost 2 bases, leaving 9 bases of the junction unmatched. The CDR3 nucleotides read TGTGCCAGCAGCGTCCGCTCGGGGACAGCAAGCACAGATACGCAGTATTTT. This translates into CASSVRSGTASTDTQYF.

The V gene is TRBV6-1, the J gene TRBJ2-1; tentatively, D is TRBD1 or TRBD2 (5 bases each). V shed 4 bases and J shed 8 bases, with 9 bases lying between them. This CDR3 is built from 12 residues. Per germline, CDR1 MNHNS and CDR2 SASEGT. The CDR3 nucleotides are TGTGCCAGCAGTGGGGGGACGGATGAGCAGTTCTTC. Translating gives CASSGGTDEQFF.

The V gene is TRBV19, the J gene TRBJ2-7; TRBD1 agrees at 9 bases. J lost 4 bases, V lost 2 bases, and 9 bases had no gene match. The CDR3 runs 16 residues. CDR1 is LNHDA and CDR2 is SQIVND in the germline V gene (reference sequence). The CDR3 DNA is TGTGCCAGTAGTATAACATCTCGCGGGACAGGGTACGAGCAGTACTTC. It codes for CASSITSRGTGYEQYF.

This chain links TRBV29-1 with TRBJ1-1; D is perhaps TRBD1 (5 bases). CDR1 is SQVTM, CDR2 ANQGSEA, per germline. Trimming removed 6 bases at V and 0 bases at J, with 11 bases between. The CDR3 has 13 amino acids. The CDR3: CSVADTLNTEAFF. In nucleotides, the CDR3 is TGCAGCGTGGCGGACACCTTGAACACTGAAGCTTTCTTT.

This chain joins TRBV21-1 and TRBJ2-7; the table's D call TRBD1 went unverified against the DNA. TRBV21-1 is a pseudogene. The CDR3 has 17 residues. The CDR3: CASSKNSWTENTYEQYF. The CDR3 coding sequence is TGTGCCAGCAGCAAAAATTCCTGGACAGAGAACACCTACGAGCAGTACTTC.